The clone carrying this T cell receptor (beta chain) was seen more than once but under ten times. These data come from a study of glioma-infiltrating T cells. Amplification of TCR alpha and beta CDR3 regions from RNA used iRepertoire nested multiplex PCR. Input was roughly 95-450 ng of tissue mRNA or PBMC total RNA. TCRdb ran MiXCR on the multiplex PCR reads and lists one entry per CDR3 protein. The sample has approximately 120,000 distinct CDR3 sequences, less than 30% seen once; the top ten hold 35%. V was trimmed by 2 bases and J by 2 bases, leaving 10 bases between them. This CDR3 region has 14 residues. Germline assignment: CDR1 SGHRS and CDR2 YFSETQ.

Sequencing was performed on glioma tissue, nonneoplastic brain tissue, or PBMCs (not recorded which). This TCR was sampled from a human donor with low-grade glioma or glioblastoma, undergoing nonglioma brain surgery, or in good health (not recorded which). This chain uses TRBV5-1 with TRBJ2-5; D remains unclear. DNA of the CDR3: TGCGCCAGCAGCTTTCCGGCCACGCAAGAGACCCAGTACTTC. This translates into CASSFPATQETQYF. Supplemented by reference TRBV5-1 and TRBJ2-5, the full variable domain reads KAGVTQTPRYLIKTRGQQVTLSCSPISGHRSVSWYQQTPGQGLQFLFEYFSETQRNKGNFPGRFSGRQFSNSRSEMNVSTLELGDSALYLCASSFPATQETQYFGPGTRLLVL.